The 32 T cell receptor beta chains in this list originate from one sample, sequenced in a study of blood T cell repertoires in COVID-19. Clones were sequenced by immunoSEQ multiplex PCR, and TCRdb holds only the in-frame ones, with some missing. The sample has 130,000 or so clones, roughly 77% seen once. Sequences were obtained from peripheral blood. These TCRs come from a woman between 70 and 85 years old with COVID-19, enrolled during active disease.

This chain connects TRBV5-1 to TRBJ1-3, with 8 bases identical to TRBD1. Germline CDR1 and CDR2: SGHRS and YFSETQ. The CDR3 loop spans 15 amino acids. The V gene end was trimmed by 6 bases and the J gene end by 0 bases; junction bases not matched to a gene: 5. The CDR3 loop reads CASNPGTGSGNTIYF. The CDR3 DNA sequence: TGCGCCAGCAACCCCGGGACAGGCTCTGGAAACACCATATATTTT.

V usage is TRBV7-2 and J usage is TRBJ1-2, with D perhaps matching TRBD1 (6 bases). Trimming took 1 base from V and 3 from J, leaving 15 bases between them. The CDR3 is 16 residues long. Per the germline V gene, CDR1 is SGHTA and CDR2 is FQGNSA. CDR3 sequence: CASSLGWGGGDYGYTF. DNA of the CDR3: TGTGCCAGCAGCTTAGGATGGGGAGGGGGAGACTATGGCTACACCTTC.

This chain connects TRBV10-3 to TRBJ1-2; 9 bases map to TRBD1. After removal of 9 bases from V and 8 bases from J, the junction contained 19 bases not matched to a gene. The CDR3 extends over 16 amino acids. Germline CDR1 ENHRY, CDR2 SYGVKD. In DNA, the CDR3 is TGTGCCATTACGGAGCAGGAGGGGACAGGGCCCCTCGGCTACACCTTC. Its protein product is CAITEQEGTGPLGYTF.

The chain links TRBV6-2 or TRBV6-3 to TRBJ2-7; 7 bases match TRBD1. The junction had 1 base not matched to a gene; V was cut back by 0 bases and J by 2 bases. This CDR3 has 14 residues. Germline V gives CDR1 MNHEY, CDR2 SVGEGT. The CDR3 sequence is CASSYSGQTYEQYF. CDR3 nucleotide sequence: TGTGCCAGCAGTTACTCGGGACAGACCTACGAGCAGTACTTC.

V and J are TRBV6-2 or TRBV6-3 and TRBJ1-2; perhaps TRBD1 as D (5 bases). The V and J ends lost 5 bases and 4 bases respectively, with 17 bases between them. The germline V gene has CDR1 MNHEY and CDR2 SVGEGT. The CDR3 totals 15 residues. The CDR3 spells CASSPTRTSFYGYTF. CDR3 in DNA: TGTGCCAGCAGTCCGACAAGGACAAGTTTCTATGGCTACACCTTC.

The chain recombines TRBV5-5 with TRBJ2-5, with D perhaps matching TRBD2 (6 bases). Germline V lookup: CDR1 SGHKS, CDR2 YYEKEE (reference sequence). The CDR3 spans 14 residues. V gave up 4 bases and J gave up 3 bases, with 13 bases separating them. CDR3 amino acids: CASSPGVREETQYF. CDR3 DNA: TGTGCCAGCAGCCCGGGGGTGAGGGAAGAGACCCAGTACTTC.

Only a few counts were recorded for this clone. The CDR3 is CASSEAGGPHEQYF. The CDR3 DNA is TGTGCCAGCAGTGAGGCGGGGGGCCCCCACGAGCAGTACTTC. The J gene is TRBJ2-7, the V gene TRBV25-1; 8 bases map to TRBD2. Germline CDR1 and CDR2: MGHDK and SYGVNS. This CDR3 has 14 amino acids. V shed 3 bases and J 5 bases; nucleotides not matched to a gene: 6.

This clone has just one count. The gene calls are TRBV5-5 and TRBJ1-2, with 11 positions matching TRBD1. The CDR3 runs 16 residues. Trimming cost V 4 bases and J 3 bases; bases outside gene matches: 8. Germline V gene data show CDR1 as SGHKS and CDR2 as YYEKEE (reference sequence). Written as DNA, the CDR3 is TGTGCCAGCAGCCGACAGGACAGGGGGCTTTACTATGGCTACACCTTC. This encodes CASSRQDRGLYYGYTF.

The CDR3 is CASSLLDRGYTEAFF. CDR3 sequence (DNA): TGTGCCAGCAGTTTACTTGACAGAGGCTACACTGAAGCTTTCTTT. This chain uses TRBV21-1 with TRBJ1-1; the listed D gene, TRBD1, was not tested against the DNA. TRBV21-1 is labeled a pseudogene. The CDR3 is made up of 15 amino acids.

The V call is TRBV19, the J call TRBJ1-1; 7 bases line up with TRBD1. This CDR3 has 13 residues. Germline CDR1 is LNHDA and CDR2 is SQIVND (reference sequence). V lost 10 bases and J lost 0; bases outside the gene matches: 5. This CDR3 is CANIQGLNTEAFF. CDR3 nucleotide sequence: TGTGCCAACATACAGGGGTTGAACACTGAAGCTTTCTTT.

The chain carries TRBV5-4 and TRBJ2-5, with 11 positions matching TRBD2. CDR3 length: 16 residues. Germline-derived CDR1 and CDR2 are SGHNT and YYREEE (reference sequence). With V trimmed by 1 base and J by 3 bases, 5 bases remained unmatched. CDR3 sequence (DNA): TGTGCCAGCAGCTTGCCCCTGGGACTAGCGGAAGAGACCCAGTACTTC. Its protein is CASSLPLGLAEETQYF.

The rearrangement links TRBV9 to TRBJ1-2, with a possible D match to TRBD1 (5 bases). Germline CDR1 is SGDLS and CDR2 is YYNGEE. The CDR3 is 11 amino acids. V lost 7 bases to trimming and J lost 8 bases, with 12 bases between them. In DNA form, the CDR3 reads TGTGCCAGCGGCCCCCGGGGGGGCTACACCTTC. Protein product: CASGPRGGYTF. Together with reference TRBV9 and TRBJ1-2, the CDR3 gives the full variable domain: DSGVTQTPKHLITATGQRVTLRCSPRSGDLSVYWYQQSLDQGLQFLIQYYNGEERAKGNILERFSAQQFPDLHSELNLSSLELGDSALYFCASGPRGGYTFGSGTRLTVV.

The chain has TRBV3-1 (or the pseudogene TRBV3-2) and TRBJ2-1, with 7 bases lining up with TRBD2. CDR3 length equals 15 residues. The germline CDR1 and CDR2 sequences are LGHDT and YNNKEL (reference sequence). Germline trimming cut 4 bases from V and 7 bases from J; bases unmatched to any gene: 10. Here the CDR3 DNA reads TGTGCCAGCAGCCGGACTAGTCCCAACCCGAATGAGCAGTTCTTC. Amino acids: CASSRTSPNPNEQFF.

CDR3 in amino acids: CAISGGTERPFGYGYTF. The CDR3, as DNA: TGTGCCATCAGTGGCGGGACCGAGCGCCCGTTTGGCTATGGCTACACCTTC. V usage is TRBV10-3 and J usage is TRBJ1-2; perhaps TRBD1 as D (5 bases). The V and J ends lost 4 bases and 4 bases respectively, with 22 bases between them. CDR1 ENHRY and CDR2 SYGVKD come from the germline V gene. The CDR3 is 17 residues long.

This clone turned up a few times. V is TRBV4-2 and J is TRBJ2-1; TRBD2 agrees at 10 bases. CDR1 and CDR2 from the germline V gene are LGHNA and YNFKEQ. CDR3 length: 16 amino acids. V shed 3 bases and J 8 bases; nucleotides not matched to a gene: 10. DNA of the CDR3: TGTGCCAGCAGCCAGAACCAGCGGGGGGGGTTCGATGAGCAGTTCTTC. This sequence encodes CASSQNQRGGFDEQFF.

V usage is TRBV10-3 and J usage is TRBJ2-1, with 11 positions matching TRBD2. Per the germline V gene, CDR1 is ENHRY and CDR2 is SYGVKD. The CDR3 covers 15 residues. Unmatched junction bases numbered 7, after V lost 7 bases and J lost 5 bases. The CDR3 DNA follows: TGTGCCATCACCCGACTAGCGGGGCCTAACAATGAGCAGTTCTTC. It encodes CAITRLAGPNNEQFF.

This chain uses TRBV7-3 with TRBJ2-7; TRBD2 agrees at 7 bases. Germline V gives CDR1 SGHTA, CDR2 FQGTGA. This CDR3 has 13 amino acids. Losses at the gene ends were 4 bases for V and 6 bases for J; bases not matched to a gene: 6. CDR3 sequence: CASSSHGGGEQYF. Written as DNA, the CDR3 is TGTGCCAGCAGCTCCCATGGGGGGGGCGAGCAGTACTTC. The variable domain in full, with the rest retrieved from reference TRBV7-3 and TRBJ2-7, is GAGVSQTPSNKVTEKGKYVELRCDPISGHTALYWYRQSLGQGPEFLIYFQGTGAADDSGLPNDRFFAVRPEGSVSTLKIQRTERGDSAVYLCASSSHGGGEQYFGPGTRLTVT.

This clone came up a few times. The V and J genes are TRBV6-5 and TRBJ2-7; 10 bases agree with TRBD1. The V gene end was trimmed by 8 bases and the J gene end by 2 bases; junction bases not matched to a gene: 3. This CDR3 region has 13 residues. Looked up from germline, CDR1 is MNHEY and CDR2 is SVGAGI. CDR3 region: CASGTGAPYEQYF. CDR3 sequence (DNA): TGTGCCAGCGGGACAGGGGCCCCCTACGAGCAGTACTTC.

V and J are TRBV4-1 and TRBJ2-1, with TRBD2 identical over 10 bases. V dropped 4 bases and J dropped 6; count of bases not matched to a gene: 9. CDR1 is MGHRA and CDR2 is YSYEKL in the germline V gene. This CDR3 comprises 16 residues. CDR3 loop: CASSPFSGGRVNEQFF. In DNA form, the CDR3 reads TGCGCCAGCAGCCCCTTTAGCGGGGGGCGCGTCAATGAGCAGTTCTTC.

This clone was counted a few times. The genes are TRBV3-1 (or the pseudogene TRBV3-2) and TRBJ1-1; D is unresolved. Germline CDR1 and CDR2: LGHDT and YNNKEL (reference sequence). The CDR3 extends over 15 amino acids. The V end lost 1 base, the J end lost 4 bases, and 13 bases lay between the germline ends. CDR3 coding DNA: TGTGCCAGCAGCCAAGCCCCCATCGGTTCCACTGAAGCTTTCTTT. It is translated as CASSQAPIGSTEAFF.

Ten or more counts support this clone. This sequence joins TRBV4-2 and TRBJ1-2; a possible D gene is TRBD1 (5 bases). The CDR3 runs to 16 residues. Germline V gives CDR1 LGHNA, CDR2 YNFKEQ. V gave up 0 bases and J gave up 1 base, with 12 bases separating them. CDR3 residues: CASSQDRQGDNYGYTF. CDR3 DNA: TGTGCCAGCAGCCAAGATAGGCAGGGCGATAACTATGGCTACACCTTC.

In this sample, this clone turned up a few times. The chain has TRBV30 and TRBJ1-1; 10 bases are a match to TRBD1. CDR3 length: 17 amino acids. V was clipped by 3 bases and J by 1 base; unmatched bases: 11. Per the germline V gene, CDR1 is GTSNPN and CDR2 is SVGIG (reference sequence). The CDR3 sequence is CAWSLYRDRGENTEAFF. The DNA of the CDR3 is TGTGCCTGGAGCCTCTACCGGGACAGGGGCGAGAACACTGAAGCTTTCTTT. The full variable domain, its missing parts supplied by reference TRBV30 and TRBJ1-1, is SQTIHQWPATLVQPVGSPLSLECTVEGTSNPNLYWYRQAAGRGLQLLFYSVGIGQISSEVPQNLSASRPQDRQFILSSKKLLLSDSGFYLCAWSLYRDRGENTEAFFGQGTRLTVV.

The V and J genes are TRBV6-6 and TRBJ1-4; no definite D call. With 0 bases removed from V and 8 bases from J, the gap between germline ends came to 4 bases. Germline V gene sequence: CDR1 MNHNY, CDR2 SVGAGI (reference sequence). The CDR3 consists of 12 residues. In DNA form, the CDR3 reads TGTGCCAGCAGTTACTCGCGGGAAAAACTGTTTTTT. Translated, it gives CASSYSREKLFF.

J is TRBJ1-1 and V is TRBV19; D gene uncertain. V lost 5 bases and J 1 base, leaving 14 bases between the germline ends. The germline gives CDR1 LNHDA, CDR2 SQIVND (reference sequence). The CDR3 loop spans 15 amino acids. The CDR3 DNA is TGTGCCAGTAGTGCCCCTGTAGCATCGAACACTGAAGCTTTCTTT. Protein: CASSAPVASNTEAFF.

This clone appeared a single time. The rearrangement uses TRBV19 and TRBJ1-1, with D possibly matching TRBD1 (5 bases). CDR1 LNHDA and CDR2 SQIVND come from the germline V gene (reference sequence). This CDR3 comprises 17 residues. V was clipped by 6 bases and J by 0 bases, with 20 bases between them. The CDR3 sequence: CASSLTTVLGMNTEAFF. The CDR3 DNA reads as TGTGCCAGTAGCCTAACGACAGTTTTGGGCATGAACACTGAAGCTTTCTTT.

J is TRBJ1-1 and V is TRBV25-1; TRBD1 aligns across 7 bases. CDR3 length: 14 amino acids. Trimming cost V 4 bases and J 6 bases; bases outside gene matches: 8. Germline V lookup: CDR1 MGHDK, CDR2 SYGVNS. CDR3 DNA: TGTGCCAGCAGTGGACAGGGTGATTTCGCTGAAGCTTTCTTT. This gives the protein CASSGQGDFAEAFF.

This rearrangement joins TRBV3-1 (or the pseudogene TRBV3-2) to TRBJ2-7; D remains ambiguous. Germline V lookup: CDR1 LGHDT, CDR2 YNNKEL (reference sequence). The V and J ends lost 3 bases and 12 bases respectively, with 18 bases between them. The CDR3 length is 13 residues. The CDR3 nucleotides are TGTGCCAGCAGCCACCCCTCCTCGCCGGTTGCGTACTTC. Translating it yields CASSHPSSPVAYF.

This chain connects TRBV2 to TRBJ1-2, with unresolved D. The CDR3 loop spans 14 amino acids. The V gene's germline CDR1 is SNHLY and CDR2 FYNNEI. Trimming cost V 3 bases and J 4 bases, with 12 bases left between them. The CDR3 region has the DNA TGTGCCAGCAGTGACACCCAGGCGTCCTATGGCTACACCTTC. Its protein is CASSDTQASYGYTF.

The rearrangement joins TRBV7-3 to TRBJ1-1; 7 nucleotides agree with TRBD1. The CDR3 length is 15 residues. Germline V gene lookup returns CDR1 SGHTA and CDR2 FQGTGA. V shed 5 bases, J shed 11 bases, and the junction held 17 bases outside the gene matches. This CDR3 is CASSPTPAGGLQAFF. The CDR3, as DNA: TGTGCCAGCAGCCCCACCCCGGCAGGGGGGTTACAGGCTTTCTTT.

J is TRBJ2-7 and V is TRBV20-1; 14 bases fit TRBD2. The V and J ends lost 3 bases and 3 bases, in that order; junction bases with no gene match: 10. CDR1 and CDR2 from the germline V gene are DFQATT and SNEGSKA (reference sequence). This CDR3 contains 17 residues. CDR3: CSASPPGLAGVHYEQYF. The CDR3 DNA is TGCAGTGCTAGTCCCCCGGGACTAGCGGGGGTCCACTACGAGCAGTACTTC.

The chain couples TRBV29-1 to TRBJ2-1; 12 nucleotides line up with TRBD2. CDR1 is SQVTM and CDR2 is ANQGSEA in the germline V gene. The CDR3 sequence is 13 residues long. The CDR3 bases are TGCGCTACTAGCGGGGGGACATACAATGAGCAGTTCTTC. This codes for CATSGGTYNEQFF.

The chain joins TRBV5-6 to TRBJ1-3; no definite D call. The CDR3 sequence is 15 residues long. Germline V gene lookup returns CDR1 SGHDT and CDR2 YYEEEE. V lost 1 base and J lost 0, with 8 bases in between. This CDR3 is CASSLRGASGNTIYF. The CDR3 coding sequence is TGTGCCAGCAGCTTGCGGGGTGCCTCTGGAAACACCATATATTTT.